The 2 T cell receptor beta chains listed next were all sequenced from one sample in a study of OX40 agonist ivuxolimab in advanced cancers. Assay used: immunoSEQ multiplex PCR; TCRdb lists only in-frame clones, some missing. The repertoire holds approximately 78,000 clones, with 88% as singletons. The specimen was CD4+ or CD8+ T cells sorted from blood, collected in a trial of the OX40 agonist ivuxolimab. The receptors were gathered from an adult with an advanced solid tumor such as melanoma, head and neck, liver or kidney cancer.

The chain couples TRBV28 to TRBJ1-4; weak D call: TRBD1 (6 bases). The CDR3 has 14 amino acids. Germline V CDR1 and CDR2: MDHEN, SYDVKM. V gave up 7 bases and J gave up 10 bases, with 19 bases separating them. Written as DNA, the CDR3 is TGTGCCAGCACCTCGGACAGTGCCGGTGGAAAACTGTTTTTT. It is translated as CASTSDSAGGKLFF.

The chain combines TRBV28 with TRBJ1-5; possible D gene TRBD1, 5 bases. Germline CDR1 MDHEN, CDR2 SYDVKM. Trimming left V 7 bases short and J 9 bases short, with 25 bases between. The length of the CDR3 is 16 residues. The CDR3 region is CASTGRAGFIRRPQHF. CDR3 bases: TGTGCCAGCACAGGCAGGGCAGGATTTATCCGTCGGCCCCAGCATTTT. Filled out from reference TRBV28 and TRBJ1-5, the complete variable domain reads DVKVTQSSRYLVKRTGEKVFLECVQDMDHENMFWYRQDPGLGLRLIYFSYDVKMKEKGDIPEGYSVSREKKERFSLILESASTNQTSMYLCASTGRAGFIRRPQHFGDGTRLSIL.